These T cell receptor beta chains were read from a single sample in a study of blood T cell repertoires in COVID-19. Measured with immunoSEQ multiplex PCR; TCRdb has only the in-frame clones, and not every one. Altogether a few hundred thousand clones are present, 85% being singletons, with the ten largest covering 2% to 3%. Specimen: PBMCs or T cells enriched from blood (not recorded which). The receptors stem from a woman between 50 and 59 years old who had recovered from COVID-19. CDR3s include the opening cysteine and the closing phenylalanine or tryptophan. A D gene is named only where the DNA matches it firmly. The size entry is marked missing in some rows and otherwise reads once, few, many or a size class.

V gene	J gene	clone size	D gene	CDR3 protein	CDR3 DNA
TRBV6-5	TRBJ1-2	-	-	CASSYTGSYGYTF	TGTGCCAGCAGTTACACGGGGTCGTATGGCTACACCTTC
TRBV19	TRBJ1-5	once	-	CASSTSSYNQPQHF	TGTGCCAGTAGTACTTCATCCTACAATCAGCCCCAGCATTTT
TRBV19	TRBJ2-7	-	TRBD2	CASRTTSGITQYF	TGTGCCAGTAGAACGACTAGCGGCATTACGCAGTACTTC
TRBV21-1	TRBJ1-6	-	-	CASSKIAGESPLHF	TGTGCCAGCAGCAAGATTGCAGGGGAATCACCCCTCCACTTT
TRBV30	TRBJ1-2	few	-	CAWSSGRRGRYSGYTF	TGTGCCTGGAGTAGCGGCCGGAGGGGAAGATACTCTGGCTACACCTTC
TRBV12-5	TRBJ2-3	-	TRBD2	CASGTGLAGSDTQYF	TGTGCTAGTGGTACAGGACTAGCGGGGTCAGATACGCAGTATTTT
TRBV15	TRBJ2-6	-	TRBD1	CATSRDRGQSSSGANVLTF	TGTGCCACCAGCAGAGATCGGGGACAGTCGAGCTCTGGGGCCAACGTCCTGACTTTC
TRBV6-1	TRBJ2-7	-	-	CASSTPTEKSYEQYF	TGTGCCAGCAGTACCCCGACAGAGAAGTCCTACGAGCAGTACTTC
TRBV28	TRBJ1-1	-	-	CASSLRSPAEAFF	TGTGCCAGCAGTTTACGTTCGCCAGCTGAAGCTTTCTTT
TRBV5-7	TRBJ1-6	-	-	CASSLEMPGGNSPLHF	TGTGCCAGCAGCTTGGAGATGCCAGGAGGGAATTCACCCCTCCACTTT
TRBV4-3	TRBJ1-3	-	-	CASSQVGGVAIYF	TGCGCCAGCAGCCAAGTAGGAGGGGTCGCCATATATTTT
TRBV4-3	TRBJ2-7	-	-	CASSQLTGPYEQYF	TGCGCCAGCAGCCAGCTGACAGGCCCCTACGAGCAGTACTTC
TRBV11-2	TRBJ1-5	-	-	CASSPETGPQPQHF	TGTGCCAGCAGCCCCGAGACAGGTCCTCAGCCCCAGCATTTT
TRBV15	TRBJ1-3	-	-	CATSRDRGDTTGNTIYF	TGTGCCACCAGCAGAGATCGAGGGGACACTACTGGAAACACCATATATTTT
TRBV2	TRBJ1-4	-	-	CASSGNSNEKLFF	TGTGCCAGCAGTGGCAACAGTAATGAAAAACTGTTTTTT
TRBV2	TRBJ2-3	-	-	CASSVFSGSTDTQYF	TGTGCCAGCAGTGTCTTCAGCGGTAGCACAGATACGCAGTATTTT
TRBV20-1	TRBJ2-3	-	-	CSARGHRAQYF	TGCAGTGCTAGGGGACATAGGGCGCAGTATTTT
TRBV19	TRBJ1-1	few	-	CASSTWSSGNTEAFF	TGTGCCAGTAGTACATGGTCCAGTGGGAACACTGAAGCTTTCTTT
TRBV2	TRBJ1-2	-	-	CASSEEGNYGYTF	TGTGCCAGCAGTGAGGAGGGGAACTATGGCTACACCTTC
TRBV24-1	TRBJ2-3	-	TRBD1	CATSDSPGQGSDTQYF	TGTGCCACCAGTGATTCGCCGGGACAGGGGTCGGATACGCAGTATTTT
TRBV12-5	TRBJ2-3	-	TRBD2	CASALALASGGPDTQYF	TGTGCTAGTGCTCTTGCCCTCGCTAGCGGGGGGCCAGATACGCAGTATTTT
TRBV7-8	TRBJ1-5	few	TRBD1	CASSSPGTGNQPQHF	TGTGCCAGCAGCTCCCCCGGGACAGGGAATCAGCCCCAGCATTTT
TRBV5-5	TRBJ2-1	-	TRBD2	CASSSGLAGVGEDEQFF	TGTGCCAGCAGCTCCGGACTAGCGGGAGTTGGGGAGGATGAGCAGTTCTTC
TRBV9	TRBJ2-1	few	-	CASSSDNEQFF	TGTGCCAGCAGCTCGGACAATGAGCAGTTCTTC
TRBV7-9	TRBJ1-1	-	-	CASSFDAVRRDAEAFF	TGTGCCAGCAGCTTTGACGCGGTTAGACGCGACGCAGAAGCTTTCTTT
TRBV5-1	TRBJ2-3	-	TRBD2	CASSEKRGGGTDTQYF	TGCGCCAGCAGCGAAAAACGGGGGGGCGGCACAGATACGCAGTATTTT
TRBV7-6	TRBJ2-5	-	TRBD2	CASSRKTSGALRRETQYF	TGTGCCAGCAGCCGAAAGACTAGCGGGGCACTCCGACGAGAGACCCAGTACTTC
TRBV7-2	TRBJ2-5	-	-	CASSLASGQETQYF	TGTGCCAGCAGCTTAGCCAGCGGCCAAGAGACCCAGTACTTC
TRBV29-1	TRBJ2-6	-	TRBD1	CSVDRRGQGASGANVLTF	TGCAGCGTTGATAGGCGAGGACAGGGGGCGTCTGGGGCCAACGTCCTGACTTTC
TRBV5-1	TRBJ2-1	-	TRBD1	CASSSYGDRENEQFF	TGCGCCAGCAGCTCATATGGGGACAGAGAAAATGAGCAGTTCTTC
TRBV3-1/TRBV3-2	TRBJ2-7	-	-	CASSLRSYEQYF	TGTGCCAGCAGCCTACGGTCCTACGAGCAGTACTTC
TRBV5-6	TRBJ1-3	-	-	CASSPYPRSGNTIYF	TGTGCCAGCAGCCCCTATCCCCGCTCTGGAAACACCATATATTTT
TRBV20-1	TRBJ2-3	-	-	CSAPGFRAQYF	TGCAGTGCTCCAGGGTTCCGGGCGCAGTATTTT
TRBV19	TRBJ1-3	few	-	CASSLSQVGNTIYF	TGTGCCAGTAGTCTCTCCCAGGTTGGAAACACCATATATTTT
TRBV19	TRBJ2-7	once	-	CASRPGGRISEQYF	TGTGCCAGTAGACCTGGAGGGCGGATCTCCGAGCAGTACTTC
TRBV30	TRBJ1-2	-	TRBD1	CAWSPQGHYGYTF	TGTGCCTGGAGTCCACAGGGGCACTATGGCTACACCTTC
TRBV5-1	TRBJ2-7	-	TRBD1	CASSPNRGRIYEQYF	TGCGCCAGCAGCCCAAACAGGGGACGAATCTACGAGCAGTACTTC
TRBV5-6	TRBJ1-2	-	-	CASSLGSTNYGYTF	TGTGCCAGCAGCTTGGGTAGCACTAACTATGGCTACACCTTC
TRBV6-5	TRBJ1-1	-	-	CASRWDSEAFF	TGTGCCAGCAGATGGGACTCTGAAGCTTTCTTT
TRBV28	TRBJ1-4	-	TRBD1	CASSLYGQGAEKLFF	TGTGCCAGCAGTTTATACGGACAGGGGGCTGAAAAACTGTTTTTT
TRBV6-5	TRBJ2-3	-	-	CASNLQSSGTDTQYF	TGTGCCAGCAACTTACAGAGCTCGGGCACAGATACGCAGTATTTT
TRBV28	TRBJ1-2	once	-	CASSLSRGYTF	TGTGCCAGCAGTTTATCGAGGGGCTACACCTTC
TRBV5-3	TRBJ2-7	-	-	CARSSTGSHEQYF	TGTGCCAGAAGCTCCACTGGTTCCCACGAGCAGTACTTC
TRBV5-5	TRBJ1-1	-	-	CASSLDRADTEAFF	TGTGCCAGCAGCTTGGACAGGGCGGACACTGAAGCTTTCTTT
TRBV5-4	TRBJ2-2	-	TRBD2	CASRMGTSGGAGELFF	TGTGCCAGCAGAATGGGGACTAGCGGGGGAGCCGGGGAGCTGTTTTTT
TRBV27	TRBJ1-1	-	-	CASSLGPKNTEAFF	TGTGCCAGCAGTTTAGGGCCTAAGAACACTGAAGCTTTCTTT
TRBV12-3/TRBV12-4	TRBJ2-5	-	-	CASSFRGQETQYF	TGTGCCAGCAGTTTTAGGGGGCAAGAGACCCAGTACTTC
TRBV25-1	TRBJ2-2	-	TRBD1	CASSELTGATGELFF	TGTGCCAGCAGTGAATTGACAGGGGCCACCGGGGAGCTGTTTTTT
TRBV30	TRBJ1-4	-	TRBD1	CAWHGGQLNEKLFF	TGTGCCTGGCATGGGGGACAGCTAAATGAAAAACTGTTTTTT